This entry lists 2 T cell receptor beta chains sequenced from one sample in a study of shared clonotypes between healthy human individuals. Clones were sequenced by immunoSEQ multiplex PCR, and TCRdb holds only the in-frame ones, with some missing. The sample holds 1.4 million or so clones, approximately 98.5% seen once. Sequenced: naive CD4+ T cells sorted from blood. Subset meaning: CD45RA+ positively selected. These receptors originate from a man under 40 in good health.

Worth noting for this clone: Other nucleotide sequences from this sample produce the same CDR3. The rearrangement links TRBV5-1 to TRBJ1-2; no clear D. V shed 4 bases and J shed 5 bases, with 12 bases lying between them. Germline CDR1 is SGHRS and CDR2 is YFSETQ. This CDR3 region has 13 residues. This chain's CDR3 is CASSNTGGYGYTF. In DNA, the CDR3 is TGCGCCAGCAGCAATACGGGAGGGTATGGCTACACCTTC.

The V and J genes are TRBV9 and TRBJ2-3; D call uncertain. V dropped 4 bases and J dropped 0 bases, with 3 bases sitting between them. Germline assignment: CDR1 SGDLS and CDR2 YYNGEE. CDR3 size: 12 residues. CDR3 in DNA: TGTGCCAGCAGCCCTAGCACAGATACGCAGTATTTT. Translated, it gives CASSPSTDTQYF. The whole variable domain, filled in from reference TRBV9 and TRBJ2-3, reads DSGVTQTPKHLITATGQRVTLRCSPRSGDLSVYWYQQSLDQGLQFLIQYYNGEERAKGNILERFSAQQFPDLHSELNLSSLELGDSALYFCASSPSTDTQYFGPGTRLTVL.